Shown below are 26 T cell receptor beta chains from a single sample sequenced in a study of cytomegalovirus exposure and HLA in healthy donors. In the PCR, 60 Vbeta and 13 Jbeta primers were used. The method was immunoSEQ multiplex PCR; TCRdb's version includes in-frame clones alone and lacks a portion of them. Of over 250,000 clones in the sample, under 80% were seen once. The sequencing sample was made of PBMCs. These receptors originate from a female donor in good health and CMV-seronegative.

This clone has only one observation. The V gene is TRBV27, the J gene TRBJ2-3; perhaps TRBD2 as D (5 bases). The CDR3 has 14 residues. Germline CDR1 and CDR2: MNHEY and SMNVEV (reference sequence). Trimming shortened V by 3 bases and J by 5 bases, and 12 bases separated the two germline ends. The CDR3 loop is CASSFLASQDTQYF. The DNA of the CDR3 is TGTGCCAGCAGTTTTCTAGCCAGCCAAGATACGCAGTATTTT.

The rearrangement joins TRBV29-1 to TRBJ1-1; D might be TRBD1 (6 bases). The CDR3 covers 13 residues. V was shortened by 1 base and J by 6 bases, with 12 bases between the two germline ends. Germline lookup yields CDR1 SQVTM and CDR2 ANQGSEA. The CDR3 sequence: CSVEGQGWPEAFF. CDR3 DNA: TGCAGCGTTGAAGGCCAGGGGTGGCCTGAAGCTTTCTTT. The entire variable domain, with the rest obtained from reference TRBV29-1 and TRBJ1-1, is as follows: SAVISQKPSRDICQRGTSLTIQCQVDSQVTMMFWYRQQPGQSLTLIATANQGSEATYESGFVIDKFPISRPNLTFSTLTVSNMSPEDSSIYLCSVEGQGWPEAFFGQGTRLTVV.

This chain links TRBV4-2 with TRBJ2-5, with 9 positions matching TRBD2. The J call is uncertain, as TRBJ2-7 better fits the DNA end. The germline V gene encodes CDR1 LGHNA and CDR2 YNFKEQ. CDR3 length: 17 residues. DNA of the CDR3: TGTGCCAGCAGCCAAGGGCTAGCGGGAAAAAGCTCCTACGAGCAGTACTTC. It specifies CASSQGLAGKSSYEQYF.

The DNA for the CDR3 is TGTGCCAGCAGCCAAAACAGGTACCCCTACAATGAGCAGTTCTTC. Translated, it gives CASSQNRYPYNEQFF. This rearrangement joins TRBV11-3 to TRBJ2-1, with a weak D call TRBD1 (5 bases). V was shortened by 5 bases and J by 2 bases, with 13 bases between the two germline ends. The germline V gene has CDR1 SGHNT and CDR2 YENEEA. This CDR3 has 15 residues.

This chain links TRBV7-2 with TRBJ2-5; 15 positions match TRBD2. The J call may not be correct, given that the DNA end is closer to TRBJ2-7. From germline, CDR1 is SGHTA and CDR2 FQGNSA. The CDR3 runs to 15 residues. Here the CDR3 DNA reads TGTGCCAGCAGTCCAGGACTAGCGGGAGGGTACGAGCAGTACTTC. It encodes CASSPGLAGGYEQYF.

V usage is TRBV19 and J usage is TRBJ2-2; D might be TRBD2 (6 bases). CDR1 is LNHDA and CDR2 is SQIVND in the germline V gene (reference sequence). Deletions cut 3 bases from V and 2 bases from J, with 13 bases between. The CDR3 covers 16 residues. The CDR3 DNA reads TGTGCCAGTAGTATCGGAGGGGTTTCAAACACCGGGGAGCTGTTTTTT. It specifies CASSIGGVSNTGELFF.

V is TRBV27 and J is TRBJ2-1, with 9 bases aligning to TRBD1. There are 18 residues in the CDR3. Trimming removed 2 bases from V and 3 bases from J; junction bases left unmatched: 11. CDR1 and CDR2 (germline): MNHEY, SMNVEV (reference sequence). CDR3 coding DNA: TGTGCCAGCAGTTTAGAACTCGGACAGGGGCCGTACTACAATGAGCAGTTCTTC. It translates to CASSLELGQGPYYNEQFF.

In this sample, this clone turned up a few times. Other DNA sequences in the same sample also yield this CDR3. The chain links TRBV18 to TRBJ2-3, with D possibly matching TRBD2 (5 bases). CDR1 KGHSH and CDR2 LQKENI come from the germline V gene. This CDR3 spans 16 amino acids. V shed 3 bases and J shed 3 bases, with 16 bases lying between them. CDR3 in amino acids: CASSPLLAGSTDTQYF. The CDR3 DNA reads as TGTGCCAGCTCACCTTTGCTAGCCGGATCGACAGATACGCAGTATTTT.

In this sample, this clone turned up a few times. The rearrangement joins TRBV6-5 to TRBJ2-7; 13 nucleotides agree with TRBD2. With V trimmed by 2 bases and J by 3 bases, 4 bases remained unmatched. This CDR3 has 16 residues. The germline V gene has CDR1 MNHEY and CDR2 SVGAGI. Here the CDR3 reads CASSYPRTSGSYEQYF. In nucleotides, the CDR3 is TGTGCCAGCAGTTACCCCCGGACTAGCGGGAGCTACGAGCAGTACTTC.

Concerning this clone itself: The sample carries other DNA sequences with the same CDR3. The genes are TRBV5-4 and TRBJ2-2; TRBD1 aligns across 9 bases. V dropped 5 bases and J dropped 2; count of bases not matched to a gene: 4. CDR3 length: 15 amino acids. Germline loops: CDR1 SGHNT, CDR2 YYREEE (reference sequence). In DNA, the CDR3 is TGTGCCAGCAGGAGGGACAGGGTAAACACCGGGGAGCTGTTTTTT. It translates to CASRRDRVNTGELFF.

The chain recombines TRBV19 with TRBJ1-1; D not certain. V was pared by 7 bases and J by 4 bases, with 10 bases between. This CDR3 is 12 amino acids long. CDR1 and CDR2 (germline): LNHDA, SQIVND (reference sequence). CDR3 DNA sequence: TGTGCCAGTATCCGGGGATCCACTGAAGCTTTCTTT. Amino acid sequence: CASIRGSTEAFF.

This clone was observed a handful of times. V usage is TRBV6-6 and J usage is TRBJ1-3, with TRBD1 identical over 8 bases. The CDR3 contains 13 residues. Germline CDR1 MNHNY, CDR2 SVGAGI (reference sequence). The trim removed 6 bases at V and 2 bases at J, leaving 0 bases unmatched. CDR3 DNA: TGTGCCAGCAGGGACAGGGCTGGAAACACCATATATTTT. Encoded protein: CASRDRAGNTIYF.

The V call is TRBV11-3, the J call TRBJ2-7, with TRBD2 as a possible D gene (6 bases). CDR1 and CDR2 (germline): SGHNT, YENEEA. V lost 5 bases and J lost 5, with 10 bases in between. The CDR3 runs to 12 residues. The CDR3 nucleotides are TGTGCCAGCAGCCTGGGGACTGACGAGCAGTACTTC. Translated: CASSLGTDEQYF.

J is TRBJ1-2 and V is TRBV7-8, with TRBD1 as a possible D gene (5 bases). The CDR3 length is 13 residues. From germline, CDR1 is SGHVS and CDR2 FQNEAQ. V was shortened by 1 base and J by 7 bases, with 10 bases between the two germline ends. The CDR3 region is CASSLGPGSGYTF. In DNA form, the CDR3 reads TGTGCCAGCAGCTTAGGGCCAGGGTCTGGCTACACCTTC.

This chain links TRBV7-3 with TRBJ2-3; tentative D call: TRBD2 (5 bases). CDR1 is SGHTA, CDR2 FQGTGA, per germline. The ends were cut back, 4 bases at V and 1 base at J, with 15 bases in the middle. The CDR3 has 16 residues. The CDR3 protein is CASSSPSPRGTDTQYF. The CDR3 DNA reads TGTGCCAGCAGCTCGCCGTCGCCGCGGGGCACAGATACGCAGTATTTT.

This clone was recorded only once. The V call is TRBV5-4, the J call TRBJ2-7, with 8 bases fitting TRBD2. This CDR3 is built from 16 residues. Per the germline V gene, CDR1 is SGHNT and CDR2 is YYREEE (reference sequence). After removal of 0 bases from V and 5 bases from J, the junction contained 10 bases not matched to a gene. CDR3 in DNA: TGTGCCAGCAGCTTGGGTCCGGGAGGGCTGACTAACGAGCAGTACTTC. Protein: CASSLGPGGLTNEQYF. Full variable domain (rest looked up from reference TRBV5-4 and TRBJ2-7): ETGVTQSPTHLIKTRGQQVTLRCSSQSGHNTVSWYQQALGQGPQFIFQYYREEENGRGNFPPRFSGLQFPNYSSELNVNALELDDSALYLCASSLGPGGLTNEQYFGPGTRLTVT.

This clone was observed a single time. In DNA form, the CDR3 reads TGTGCCAGCAGCCATACGGATAGGGGAAGAAATGAAAAACTGTTTTTT. Translation gives CASSHTDRGRNEKLFF. The chain recombines TRBV4-2 with TRBJ1-4; a weak D match, TRBD1 (5 bases). Germline CDR1 and CDR2: LGHNA and YNFKEQ. This CDR3 region has 16 residues. V lost 3 bases to trimming and J lost 5 bases, with 16 bases between them.

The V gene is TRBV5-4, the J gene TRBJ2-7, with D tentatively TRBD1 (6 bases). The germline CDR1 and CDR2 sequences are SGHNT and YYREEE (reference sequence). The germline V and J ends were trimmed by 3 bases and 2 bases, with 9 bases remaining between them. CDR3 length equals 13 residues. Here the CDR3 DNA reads TGTGCCAGCAGCTGGGACAACCCCTACGAGCAGTACTTC. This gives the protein CASSWDNPYEQYF.

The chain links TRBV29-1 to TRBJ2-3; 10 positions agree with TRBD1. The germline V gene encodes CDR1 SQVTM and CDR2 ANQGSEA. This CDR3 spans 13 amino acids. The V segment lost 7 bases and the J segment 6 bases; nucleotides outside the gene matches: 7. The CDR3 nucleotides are TGCAGCGGGACAGGGGGAAGGGCCGATACGCAGTATTTT. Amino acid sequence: CSGTGGRADTQYF.

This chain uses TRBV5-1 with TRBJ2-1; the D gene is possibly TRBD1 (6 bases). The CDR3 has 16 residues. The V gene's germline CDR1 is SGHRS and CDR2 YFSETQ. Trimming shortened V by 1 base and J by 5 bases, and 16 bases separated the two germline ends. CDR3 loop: CASSLFSRQVNNEQFF. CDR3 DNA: TGCGCCAGCAGCTTGTTCTCGAGACAGGTTAACAATGAGCAGTTCTTC.

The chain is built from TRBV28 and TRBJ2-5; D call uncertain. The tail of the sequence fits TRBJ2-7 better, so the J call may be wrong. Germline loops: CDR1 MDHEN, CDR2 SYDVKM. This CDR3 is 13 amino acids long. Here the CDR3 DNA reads TGTGCCAGCACGATTAGTCCCCCCTACGAGCAGTACTTC. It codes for CASTISPPYEQYF.

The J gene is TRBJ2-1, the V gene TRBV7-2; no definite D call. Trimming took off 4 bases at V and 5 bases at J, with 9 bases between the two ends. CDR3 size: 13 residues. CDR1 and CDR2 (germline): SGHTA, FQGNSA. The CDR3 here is CASSSSENNEQFF. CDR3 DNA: TGTGCCAGCAGCTCCTCCGAGAACAATGAGCAGTTCTTC.

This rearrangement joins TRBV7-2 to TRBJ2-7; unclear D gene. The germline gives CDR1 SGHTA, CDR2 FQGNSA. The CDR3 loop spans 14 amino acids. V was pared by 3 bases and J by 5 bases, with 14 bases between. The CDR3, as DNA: TGTGCCAGCAGCTTGAGGCACCCCACCGACGAGCAGTACTTC. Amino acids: CASSLRHPTDEQYF.

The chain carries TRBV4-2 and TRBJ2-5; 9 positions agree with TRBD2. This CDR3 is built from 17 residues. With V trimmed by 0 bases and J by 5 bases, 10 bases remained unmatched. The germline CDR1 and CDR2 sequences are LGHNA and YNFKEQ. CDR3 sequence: CASSQEPSGNPRETQYF. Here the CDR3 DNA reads TGTGCCAGCAGCCAAGAGCCTAGCGGGAACCCCCGGGAGACCCAGTACTTC.

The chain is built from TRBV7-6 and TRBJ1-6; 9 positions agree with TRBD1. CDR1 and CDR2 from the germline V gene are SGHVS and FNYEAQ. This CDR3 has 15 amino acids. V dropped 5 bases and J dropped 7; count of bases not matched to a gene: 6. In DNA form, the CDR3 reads TGTGCCAGCAGCCCACAGGGACAGGGCAATTCACCCCTCCACTTT. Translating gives CASSPQGQGNSPLHF.

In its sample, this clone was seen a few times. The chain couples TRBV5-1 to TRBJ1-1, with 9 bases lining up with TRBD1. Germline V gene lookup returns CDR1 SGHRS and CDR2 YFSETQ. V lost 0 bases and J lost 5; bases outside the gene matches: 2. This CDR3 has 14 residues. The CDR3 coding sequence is TGCGCCAGCAGCTTGGCTGGACAGGGGACTGAAGCTTTCTTT. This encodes CASSLAGQGTEAFF.